The subject of this entry is one TCR beta chain. Its specificity is not known. Sampled while nominally healthy, donors likely had unrecorded immune exposures. The data originate from a study of cytomegalovirus exposure and HLA in healthy donors. Study-wide background: The Caucasian-associated ancestry cluster held 80% to 90% of around 380 genotyped donors.

Germline lookup yields CDR1 SQVTM and CDR2 ANQGSEA. V was trimmed by 7 bases and J by 1 base, leaving 7 bases between them. The CDR3 spans 11 residues. Study observations and caveats: There were approximately 150 TCR beta chains listed as cytomegalovirus-associated. In a later analysis, the majority of CMV-associated beta chains seemingly showed HLA restriction.

The PCR used 60 Vbeta and 13 Jbeta primers. Data came from immunoSEQ multiplex PCR; TCRdb stores just in-frame clones and leaves some out. The sample contains 140,000 or so clones, roughly 79% of which appear only once. This TCR came from a woman between 55 and 75 years old in good health and CMV-seropositive. The material sequenced was PBMCs. The gene calls are TRBV29-1 and TRBJ1-1, with D unclear. CDR3 nucleotides: TGCAGCGCCCGGTGGAACACTGAAGCTTTCTTT. It codes for CSARWNTEAFF.